This TCR beta chain was profiled in a study of T cell responses to AZD1222 COVID-19 vaccine. The data were produced by immunoSEQ multiplex PCR, yet TCRdb's version contains in-frame clones alone and is incomplete. The data show just over 65,000 clones, approximately 84% seen once. This clonotype originated in an adult in good health. Sequenced here: peripheral blood, sampled on day 0 of AZD1222 vaccination.

The CDR3 nucleotides are TGCGCCAGCAGTGACGGTAATCAGCCCCAGCATTTT. Protein: CASSDGNQPQHF. V usage is TRBV10-1 and J usage is TRBJ1-5; D call uncertain. There are 12 residues in the CDR3. Per germline, CDR1 WNHNN and CDR2 SYGVQD (reference sequence). V lost 3 bases and J 4 bases, leaving 4 bases between the germline ends.